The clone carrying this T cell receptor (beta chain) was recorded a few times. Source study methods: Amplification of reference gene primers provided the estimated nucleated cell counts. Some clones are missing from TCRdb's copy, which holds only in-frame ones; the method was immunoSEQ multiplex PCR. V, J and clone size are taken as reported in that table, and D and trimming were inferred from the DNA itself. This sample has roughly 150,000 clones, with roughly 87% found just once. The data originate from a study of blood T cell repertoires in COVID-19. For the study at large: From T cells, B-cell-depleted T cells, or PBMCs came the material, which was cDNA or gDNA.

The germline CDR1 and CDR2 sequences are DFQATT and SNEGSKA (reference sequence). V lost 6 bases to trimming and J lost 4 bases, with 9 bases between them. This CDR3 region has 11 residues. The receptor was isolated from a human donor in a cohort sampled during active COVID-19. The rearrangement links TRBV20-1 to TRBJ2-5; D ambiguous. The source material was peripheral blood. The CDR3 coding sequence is TGCAGTGCCGAGCACGGAGAGACCCAGTACTTC. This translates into CSAEHGETQYF.